The present T cell receptor (beta chain) was sequenced within a study of blood T cells in healthy people across ages. Study-wide findings and caveats: A strong correlation was found between TCR beta diversity and the percentage of naive T cells.

Sample donors were healthy Caucasian individuals that came from Russia, aged 6 to 90. Isolated PBMCs totaled at least 6 million in each sample. This CDR3 has 12 amino acids. CDR1 is SGHKS, CDR2 YYEKEE, per germline (reference sequence). Trimming took off 0 bases at V and 12 bases at J, with 13 bases between the two ends. Combining a sample-barcoded 5' primer with a J-beta primer mix, a second PCR ran for about 6 to 11 cycles. TCRdb used MiXCR to reprocess the 5' RACE reads, holding one entry per CDR3 protein. Of approximately 810,000 distinct CDR3 sequences listed, under 30% were seen once; the top ten hold roughly 17%. This clonotype was observed a few times. Its target is not known.

This TCR was recovered from a woman aged 80 or over in good health. The chain has TRBV5-5 and TRBJ2-7, with D possibly being TRBD2 (5 bases). Sequenced sample: blood. This CDR3 is CASSLETALGYF. The CDR3 DNA follows: TGTGCCAGCAGCTTGGAGACGGCACTAGGGTACTTC.